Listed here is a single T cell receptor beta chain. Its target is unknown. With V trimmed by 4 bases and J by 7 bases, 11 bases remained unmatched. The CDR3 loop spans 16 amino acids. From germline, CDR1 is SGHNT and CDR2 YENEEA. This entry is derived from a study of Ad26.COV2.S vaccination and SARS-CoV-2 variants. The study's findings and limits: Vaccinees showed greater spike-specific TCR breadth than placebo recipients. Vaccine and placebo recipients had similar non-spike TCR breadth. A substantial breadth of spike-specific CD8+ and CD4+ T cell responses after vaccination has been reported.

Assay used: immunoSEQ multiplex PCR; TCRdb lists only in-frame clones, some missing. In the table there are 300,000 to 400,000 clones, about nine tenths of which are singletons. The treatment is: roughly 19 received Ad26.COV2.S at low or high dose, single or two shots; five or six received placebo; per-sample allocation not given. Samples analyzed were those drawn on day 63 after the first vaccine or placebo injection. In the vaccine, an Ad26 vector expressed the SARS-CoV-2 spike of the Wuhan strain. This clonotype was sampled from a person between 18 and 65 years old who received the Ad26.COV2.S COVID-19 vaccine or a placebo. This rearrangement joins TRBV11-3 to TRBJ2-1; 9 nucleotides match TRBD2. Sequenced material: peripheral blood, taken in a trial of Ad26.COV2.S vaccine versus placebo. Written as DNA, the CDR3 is TGTGCCAGCAGCTCTCCGCGGGGGGGCATGTCAAATGAGCAGTTCTTC. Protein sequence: CASSSPRGGMSNEQFF. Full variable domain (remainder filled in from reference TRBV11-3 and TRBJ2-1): EAGVVQSPRYKIIEKKQPVAFWCNPISGHNTLYWYLQNLGQGPELLIRYENEEAVDDSQLPKDRFSAERLKGVDSTLKIQPAELGDSAVYLCASSSPRGGMSNEQFFGPGTRLTVL.